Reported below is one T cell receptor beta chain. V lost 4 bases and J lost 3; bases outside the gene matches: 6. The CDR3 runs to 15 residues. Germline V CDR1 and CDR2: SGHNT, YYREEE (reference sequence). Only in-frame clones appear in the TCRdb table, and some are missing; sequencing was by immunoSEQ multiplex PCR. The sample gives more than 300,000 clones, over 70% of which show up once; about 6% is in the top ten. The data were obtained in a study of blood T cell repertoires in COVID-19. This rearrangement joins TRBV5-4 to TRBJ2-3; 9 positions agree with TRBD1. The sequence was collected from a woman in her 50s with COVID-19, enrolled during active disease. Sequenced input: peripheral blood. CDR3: CASSTGQGMTDTQYF. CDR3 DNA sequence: TGTGCCAGCAGCACAGGACAGGGGATGACAGATACGCAGTATTTT. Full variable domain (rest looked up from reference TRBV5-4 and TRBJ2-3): ETGVTQSPTHLIKTRGQQVTLRCSSQSGHNTVSWYQQALGQGPQFIFQYYREEENGRGNFPPRFSGLQFPNYSSELNVNALELDDSALYLCASSTGQGMTDTQYFGPGTRLTVL.